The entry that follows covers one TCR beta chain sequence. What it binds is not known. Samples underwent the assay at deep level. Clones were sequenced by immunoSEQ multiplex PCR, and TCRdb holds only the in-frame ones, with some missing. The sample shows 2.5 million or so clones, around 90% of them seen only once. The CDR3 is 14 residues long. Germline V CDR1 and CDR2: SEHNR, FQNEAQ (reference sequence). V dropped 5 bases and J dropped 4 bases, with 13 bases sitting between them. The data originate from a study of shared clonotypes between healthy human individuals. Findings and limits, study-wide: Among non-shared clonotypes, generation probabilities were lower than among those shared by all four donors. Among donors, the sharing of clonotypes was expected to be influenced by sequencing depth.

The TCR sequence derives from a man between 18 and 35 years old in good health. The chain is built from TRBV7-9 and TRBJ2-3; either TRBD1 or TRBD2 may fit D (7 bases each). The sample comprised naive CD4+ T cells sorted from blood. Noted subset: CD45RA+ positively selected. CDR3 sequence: CASSHRGGSDTQYF. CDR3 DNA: TGTGCCAGCAGCCACAGGGGAGGGTCAGATACGCAGTATTTT.